This entry describes one TCR beta chain. The antigen remains undetermined. Three rounds of nested PCR, following a modified ARM-PCR protocol, produced the TCRbeta library. TCRdb re-derived calls from the multiplex PCR reads in MiXCR, one entry per CDR3 protein. The sample shows approximately 53,000 distinct CDR3 sequences, 74% of them seen only once. Germline loops: CDR1 MNHNS, CDR2 SASEGT. This CDR3 contains 15 residues. Trimming took 5 bases from V and 7 from J, leaving 20 bases between them. The sample comes from a study of tumor and adjacent non-tumor tissue in lung cancer. The overall study: The cohort had approximately 13 adenocarcinoma, a couple of squamous cell and 1 small cell patients.

Study-wide points: In normal lung, the top 100 clones were significantly more dominant than in tumor.

RNA was extracted from bulk tissue without any cell sorting. This non-tumor lung sample came from over 3 cm beyond the tumor edge. The sequence came from a woman in her fifties or sixties with non-small cell lung cancer. The chain recombines TRBV6-1 with TRBJ1-2, with D possibly matching TRBD1 (5 bases). Source material: distant non-tumor lung tissue. DNA for the CDR3: TGTGCCAGCAGTAATGCGTCAGGTCGGGGGAGTGGCTACACCTTC. Protein product: CASSNASGRGSGYTF.